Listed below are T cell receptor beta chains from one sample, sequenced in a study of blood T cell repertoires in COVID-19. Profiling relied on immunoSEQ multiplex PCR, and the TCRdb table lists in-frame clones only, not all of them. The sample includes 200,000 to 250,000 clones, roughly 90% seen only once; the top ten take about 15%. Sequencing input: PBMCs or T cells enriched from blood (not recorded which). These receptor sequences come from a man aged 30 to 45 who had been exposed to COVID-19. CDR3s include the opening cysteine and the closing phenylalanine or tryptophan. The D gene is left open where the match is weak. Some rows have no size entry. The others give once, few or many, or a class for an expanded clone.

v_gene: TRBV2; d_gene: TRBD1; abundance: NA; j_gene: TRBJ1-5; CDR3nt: TGTGCCAGCACTGAAGGGACAGGGACTAGCAATCAGCCCCAGCATTTT; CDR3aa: CASTEGTGTSNQPQHF
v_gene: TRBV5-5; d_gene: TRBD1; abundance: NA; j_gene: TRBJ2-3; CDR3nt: TGTGCCAGCAGCAAAGGGACAGCCACAGATACGCAGTATTTT; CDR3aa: CASSKGTATDTQYF
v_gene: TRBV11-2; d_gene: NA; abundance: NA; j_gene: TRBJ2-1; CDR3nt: TGTGCCAGCAGCTTAGACCACAGCCTCAATGAGCAGTTCTTC; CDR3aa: CASSLDHSLNEQFF
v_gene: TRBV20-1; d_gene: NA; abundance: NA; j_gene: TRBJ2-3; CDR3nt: TGCAGTGCTAGTAGCGGATTACCCACAGATACGCAGTATTTT; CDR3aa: CSASSGLPTDTQYF
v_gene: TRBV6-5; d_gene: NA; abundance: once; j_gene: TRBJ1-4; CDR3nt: TGTGCCAGCTCGCGGGGGGCGCCCCTTGGAAAACTGTTTTTT; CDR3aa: CASSRGAPLGKLFF
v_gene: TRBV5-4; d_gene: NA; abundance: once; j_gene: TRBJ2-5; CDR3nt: TGTGCCAGCAGCTTGGGACCGGGAGACCAAGAGACCCAGTACTTC; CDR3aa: CASSLGPGDQETQYF
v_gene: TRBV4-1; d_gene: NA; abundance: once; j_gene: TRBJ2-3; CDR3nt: TGCGCCAGCAGCTCAACCAGAGGCGGCACAGATACGCAGTATTTT; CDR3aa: CASSSTRGGTDTQYF
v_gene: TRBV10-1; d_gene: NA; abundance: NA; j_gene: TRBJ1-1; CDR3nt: TGCGCCAGCAGCGCCATACTCAAGAACACTGAAGCTTTCTTT; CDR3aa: CASSAILKNTEAFF
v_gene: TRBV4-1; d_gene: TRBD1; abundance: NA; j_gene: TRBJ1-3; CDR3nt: TGCGCCAGCAGCCAAGTGGGACAGTCACGAAACACCATATATTTT; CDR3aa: CASSQVGQSRNTIYF
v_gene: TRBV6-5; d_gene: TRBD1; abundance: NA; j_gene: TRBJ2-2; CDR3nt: TGTGCCAGCAGTTACTCATCACAGGGGACCGGGGAGCTGTTTTTT; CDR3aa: CASSYSSQGTGELFF
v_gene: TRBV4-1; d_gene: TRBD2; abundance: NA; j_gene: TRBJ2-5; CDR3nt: TGCGCCAGCAGCCATAGCGGGGGGCAAGAGACCCAGTACTTC; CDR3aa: CASSHSGGQETQYF
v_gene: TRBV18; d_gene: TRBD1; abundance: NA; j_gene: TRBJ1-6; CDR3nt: TGTGCCAGCTCACCACTGCCCCTGGGGACAGAGAATTCACCCCTCCACTTT; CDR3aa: CASSPLPLGTENSPLHF
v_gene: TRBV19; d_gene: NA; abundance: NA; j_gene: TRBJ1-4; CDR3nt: TGTGCCAGTACCACCAGGGTCGGGAGTGAAAAACTGTTTTTT; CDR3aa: CASTTRVGSEKLFF
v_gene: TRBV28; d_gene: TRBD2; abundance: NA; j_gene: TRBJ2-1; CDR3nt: TGTGCCAGCAGCCGGGGGGGTCCAGGCAGGGATGAGCAGTTCTTC; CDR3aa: CASSRGGPGRDEQFF
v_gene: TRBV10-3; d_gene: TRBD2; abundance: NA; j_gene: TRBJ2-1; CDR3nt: TGTGCCATGACTAGCGGGGGACACAATGAGCAGTTCTTC; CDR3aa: CAMTSGGHNEQFF
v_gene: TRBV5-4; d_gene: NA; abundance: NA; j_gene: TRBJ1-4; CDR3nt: TGTGCCAGCAGTCAAACACAGGGTGAAAAACTGTTTTTT; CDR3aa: CASSQTQGEKLFF
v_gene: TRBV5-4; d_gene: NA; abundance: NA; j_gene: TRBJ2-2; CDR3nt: TGTGCCAGCAGCACAAACGTGGGGAGCGCGAACACCGGGGAGCTGTTTTTT; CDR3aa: CASSTNVGSANTGELFF
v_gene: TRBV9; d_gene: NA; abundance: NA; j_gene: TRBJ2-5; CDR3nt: TGTGCCAGCAGCGTAGACGCGGGCCGAGAGACCCAGTACTTC; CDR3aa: CASSVDAGRETQYF
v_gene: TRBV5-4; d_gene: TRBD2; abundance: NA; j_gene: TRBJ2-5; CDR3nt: TGTGCCAGCAGCCCGGGACTACTAGAGACCCAGTACTTC; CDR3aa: CASSPGLLETQYF
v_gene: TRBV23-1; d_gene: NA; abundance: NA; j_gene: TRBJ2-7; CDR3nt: TGCGCCAGCGGACCGGACAGAGGTGGCTCCTACGAGCAGTACTTC; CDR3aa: CASGPDRGGSYEQYF
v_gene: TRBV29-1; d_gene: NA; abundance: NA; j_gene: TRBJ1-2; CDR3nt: TGCAGCGTTGCCCCGGGGGTCACCTTC; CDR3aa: CSVAPGVTF
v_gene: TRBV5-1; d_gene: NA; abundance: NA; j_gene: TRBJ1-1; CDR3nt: TGCGCCAGCAGCTTGGGGAACCCGGGGAGCACTGAAGCTTTCTTT; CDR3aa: CASSLGNPGSTEAFF
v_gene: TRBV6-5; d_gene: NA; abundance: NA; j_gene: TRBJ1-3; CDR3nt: TGTGCCAGCGGAGACTGGATCTCTGGAAACACCATATATTTT; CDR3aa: CASGDWISGNTIYF
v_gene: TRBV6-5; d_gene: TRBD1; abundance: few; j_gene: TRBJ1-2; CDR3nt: TGTGCCAGCAGTTTCCTGCGCAAACAGGGGGGATATGGCTACACCTTC; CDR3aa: CASSFLRKQGGYGYTF
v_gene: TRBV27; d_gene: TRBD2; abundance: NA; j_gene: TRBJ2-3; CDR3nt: TGTGCCAGCAGCTTAGCGGGAGACACAGATACGCAGTATTTT; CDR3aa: CASSLAGDTDTQYF
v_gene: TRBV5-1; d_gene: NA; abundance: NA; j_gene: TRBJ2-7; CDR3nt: TGCGCCAGCAGTCGAGCCACAGGGTTGGGGTCCTACGAGCAGTACTTC; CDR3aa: CASSRATGLGSYEQYF
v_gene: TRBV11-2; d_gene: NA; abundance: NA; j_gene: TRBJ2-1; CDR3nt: TGTGCCAGCAACAAACCCCCGGACTCTGAGCAGTTCTTC; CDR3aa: CASNKPPDSEQFF
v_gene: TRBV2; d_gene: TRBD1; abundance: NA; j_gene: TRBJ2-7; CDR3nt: TGTGCCAGCCTGGACAGGGCCCAACGGGAGCAGTACTTC; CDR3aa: CASLDRAQREQYF
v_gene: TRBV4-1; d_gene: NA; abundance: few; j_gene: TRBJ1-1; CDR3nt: TGCGCCAGCAGCACAAGGTGGGACACAACTTTGGGGACTGAAGCTTTCTTT; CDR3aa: CASSTRWDTTLGTEAFF
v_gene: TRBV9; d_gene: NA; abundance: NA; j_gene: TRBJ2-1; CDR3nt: TGTGCCAGCAGCGCCACGGGGACTGGGGTCGTTGAGCAGTTCTTC; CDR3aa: CASSATGTGVVEQFF
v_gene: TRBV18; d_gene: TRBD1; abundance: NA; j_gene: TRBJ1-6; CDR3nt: TGTGCCAGCTCGGGCCGCTCCGGGACAGGGGGGAATTCACCCCTCCACTTT; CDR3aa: CASSGRSGTGGNSPLHF
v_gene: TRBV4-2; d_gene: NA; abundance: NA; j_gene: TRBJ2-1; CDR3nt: TGTGCCAGCAGCCATAGGCCGTCGGAGGAGCAGTTCTTC; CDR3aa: CASSHRPSEEQFF
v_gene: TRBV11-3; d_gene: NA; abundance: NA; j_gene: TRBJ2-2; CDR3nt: TGTGCCAGCAGCAACGCCGCGGCTACCACTAACTCCGGGGAGCTGTTTTTT; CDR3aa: CASSNAAATTNSGELFF